The 24 T cell receptor beta chains reported below all come from one sample, sequenced in a study of blood T cell repertoires in COVID-19. Method: immunoSEQ multiplex PCR; TCRdb's copy keeps in-frame clones and lacks some. The table shows 100,000 to 120,000 clones, with 70% to 90% occurring only once. The sequenced sample consisted of peripheral blood. The receptors were gathered from a human donor in a cohort sampled during active COVID-19.

A few counts support this clone. This chain connects TRBV27 to TRBJ2-7; 9 bases are a match to TRBD2. J lost 3 bases, V lost 5 bases, and 8 bases had no gene match. CDR3 length equals 15 residues. Germline V gene data show CDR1 as MNHEY and CDR2 as SMNVEV (reference sequence). The CDR3 DNA sequence: TGTGCCAGCAGTCCGTCTAGCGGGAAAGACTACGAGCAGTACTTC. Translation: CASSPSSGKDYEQYF.

DNA of the CDR3: TGTGCCAGCAGTTTCTCACAGGGAAATGTCTATGGCTACACCTTC. Amino acids: CASSFSQGNVYGYTF. The chain carries TRBV27 and TRBJ1-2; D might be TRBD1 (6 bases). The germline V and J ends were trimmed by 3 bases and 4 bases, with 15 bases remaining between them. The germline CDR1 and CDR2 sequences are MNHEY and SMNVEV (reference sequence). The CDR3 is 15 residues long.

The chain links TRBV4-1 to TRBJ2-7, with 12 bases that match TRBD1. The CDR3 consists of 15 residues. Looked up from germline, CDR1 is MGHRA and CDR2 is YSYEKL. The trim removed 3 bases at V and 2 bases at J, leaving 2 bases unmatched. CDR3 nucleotide sequence: TGCGCCAGCAGCCAGGGACAGGGGGCAACCTACGAGCAGTACTTC. It yields the protein CASSQGQGATYEQYF.

V gene TRBV7-2 combines with J gene TRBJ2-7, with 7 bases aligning to TRBD1. Trimming removed 6 bases from V and 5 bases from J; junction bases left unmatched: 10. The CDR3 sequence is 14 residues long. Germline V gene data show CDR1 as SGHTA and CDR2 as FQGNSA. CDR3 region: CASSIRQGANEQYF. CDR3 DNA: TGTGCCAGCAGTATACGACAGGGAGCCAACGAGCAGTACTTC.

This chain joins TRBV6-2 or TRBV6-3 and TRBJ2-7, with a tentative D call TRBD1 (6 bases). The CDR3 length is 15 residues. With 2 bases removed from V and 7 bases from J, the gap between germline ends came to 18 bases. The germline gives CDR1 MNHEY, CDR2 SVGEGT. Written as DNA, the CDR3 is TGTGCCAGCAGTTACCCGGGACACCCCACACGTGAGCAGTACTTC. Encoded protein: CASSYPGHPTREQYF.

The chain has TRBV4-2 and TRBJ2-3; 8 nucleotides agree with TRBD1. Germline loops: CDR1 LGHNA, CDR2 YNFKEQ. This CDR3 is 14 amino acids long. The junction had 7 bases not matched to a gene; V was cut back by 4 bases and J by 7 bases. The CDR3 nucleotides read TGTGCCAGCAGCCTCGGACAGGGAGGAAATACGCAGTATTTT. Its translation: CASSLGQGGNTQYF.

This clone showed up just once. V usage is TRBV4-3 and J usage is TRBJ2-1, with D maybe TRBD2 (6 bases). Trimming stripped 0 bases from V and 4 bases from J, with 10 bases between. This CDR3 region has 15 residues. CDR1 and CDR2 (germline): LGHNA, YSLEER. This CDR3 reads CASSQEPGGYNEQFF. The CDR3 DNA reads as TGCGCCAGCAGCCAAGAACCCGGGGGTTACAATGAGCAGTTCTTC.

This clone was observed a few times. The chain carries TRBV5-8 and TRBJ1-4, with a weak D call TRBD1 (5 bases). V dropped 6 bases and J dropped 5 bases, with 14 bases sitting between them. Germline values: CDR1 SGHTS, CDR2 YDEGEE. This CDR3 contains 14 residues. This chain's CDR3 is CASKTGLPNEKLFF. DNA of the CDR3: TGTGCCAGCAAAACAGGACTACCAAATGAAAAACTGTTTTTT. Supplemented by reference TRBV5-8 and TRBJ1-4, the full variable domain reads EAGVTQSPTHLIKTRGQQATLRCSPISGHTSVYWYQQALGLGLQFLLWYDEGEERNRGNFPPRFSGRQFPNYSSELNVNALELEDSALYLCASKTGLPNEKLFFGSGTQLSVL.

The V and J genes are TRBV27 and TRBJ2-1, with 8 bases that match TRBD2. This CDR3 spans 15 amino acids. V shed 4 bases, J shed 4 bases, and the junction held 6 bases outside the gene matches. Germline V gene data show CDR1 as MNHEY and CDR2 as SMNVEV (reference sequence). CDR3 nucleotide sequence: TGTGCCAGCAGTTCCGGGCGGGGGGATTACAATGAGCAGTTCTTC. Residues: CASSSGRGDYNEQFF.

The chain couples TRBV30 to TRBJ1-3, with 7 bases lining up with TRBD1. V was clipped by 8 bases and J by 1 base; unmatched bases: 8. CDR3 length: 14 residues. Germline V gene sequence: CDR1 GTSNPN, CDR2 SVGIG (reference sequence). CDR3 amino acids: CARGGQLSGNTIYF. In DNA, the CDR3 is TGTGCCAGAGGGGGACAGCTATCTGGAAACACCATATATTTT.

The rearrangement joins TRBV10-2 to TRBJ1-1; tentative D call: TRBD1 (6 bases). The length of the CDR3 is 11 residues. V lost 8 bases and J lost 6, with 10 bases in between. CDR1 is WSHSY, CDR2 SAAADI, per germline. CDR3 DNA sequence: TGCGCCAGCCCCAGGGGTGCTGAAGCTTTCTTT. This translates into CASPRGAEAFF.

The rearrangement uses TRBV12-3 or TRBV12-4 and TRBJ2-2, with 7 bases aligning to TRBD1. This CDR3 spans 13 amino acids. J lost 7 bases, V lost 4 bases, and 3 bases had no gene match. In DNA form, the CDR3 reads TGTGCCAGCAGTTGGACAGGCGGCGGGGAGCTGTTTTTT. Amino acids: CASSWTGGGELFF.

This rearrangement joins TRBV15 to TRBJ2-5; possible D gene TRBD2, 5 bases. In germline, CDR1 is LNHNV, CDR2 YYDKDF (reference sequence). CDR3 length equals 17 residues. V lost 1 base and J lost 5, with 20 bases in between. The CDR3 spells CATSRVLALNPGETQYF. CDR3 in DNA: TGTGCCACCAGCAGAGTTCTAGCACTAAATCCCGGGGAGACCCAGTACTTC.

The V call is TRBV18, the J call TRBJ2-4; 9 bases fit TRBD1. The germline gives CDR1 KGHSH, CDR2 LQKENI. The CDR3 sequence is 16 residues long. V lost 3 bases and J lost 7; bases outside the gene matches: 10. The CDR3 DNA reads TGTGCCAGCTCACCGATGACGGGACAGGGCGGGAACATTCAGTACTTC. This gives the protein CASSPMTGQGGNIQYF.

The rearrangement links TRBV19 to TRBJ2-1, with D maybe TRBD1 (5 bases). This CDR3 contains 12 residues. Germline V gives CDR1 LNHDA, CDR2 SQIVND (reference sequence). V was clipped by 8 bases and J by 3 bases, with 8 bases between them. CDR3 in DNA: TGTGCCAGTCGCGACAGCTACAATGAGCAGTTCTTC. It yields the protein CASRDSYNEQFF.

The chain recombines TRBV5-5 with TRBJ2-5; TRBD1 might be the D (6 bases). The germline V gene encodes CDR1 SGHKS and CDR2 YYEKEE (reference sequence). The V end lost 2 bases, the J end lost 4 bases, and 18 bases lay between the germline ends. The CDR3 has 16 amino acids. The CDR3 DNA sequence: TGTGCCAGCAGCTTAGCCCGGCAGGGGCTGGGAGAGACCCAGTACTTC. Its protein product is CASSLARQGLGETQYF.

V usage is TRBV7-3 and J usage is TRBJ2-7; tentative D call: TRBD2 (5 bases). The CDR3 consists of 15 residues. The germline V gene encodes CDR1 SGHTA and CDR2 FQGTGA. V lost 5 bases and J 3 bases, leaving 17 bases between the germline ends. The CDR3 DNA is TGTGCCAGCAGCCCTAGCCTTCTCACCATCTACGAGCAGTACTTC. Protein sequence: CASSPSLLTIYEQYF.

The genes are TRBV12-3 or TRBV12-4 and TRBJ2-7; 7 bases are a match to TRBD1. The CDR3 spans 12 residues. V shed 5 bases and J 4 bases; nucleotides not matched to a gene: 2. The CDR3 region is CASSAQGYEQYF. The DNA for the CDR3 is TGTGCCAGCAGTGCACAGGGGTACGAGCAGTACTTC.

This chain joins TRBV18 and TRBJ2-2, with 7 bases that match TRBD2. V dropped 0 bases and J dropped 7; count of bases not matched to a gene: 8. Looked up from germline, CDR1 is KGHSH and CDR2 is LQKENI. This CDR3 is built from 16 residues. This chain's CDR3 is CASSPPMGGDGGELFF. DNA of the CDR3: TGTGCCAGCTCACCACCGATGGGAGGGGACGGCGGGGAGCTGTTTTTT.

J is TRBJ1-5 and V is TRBV27; D call uncertain. In germline, CDR1 is MNHEY, CDR2 SMNVEV (reference sequence). The CDR3 covers 12 residues. V was trimmed by 2 bases and J by 6 bases, leaving 5 bases between them. The CDR3 loop is CASSLTGQPQHF. CDR3 coding DNA: TGTGCCAGCAGTTTAACCGGTCAGCCCCAGCATTTT.

V usage is TRBV18 and J usage is TRBJ2-3; D is unclear. Trimming took off 2 bases at V and 5 bases at J, with 5 bases between the two ends. The CDR3 length is 12 residues. CDR1 and CDR2 from the germline V gene are KGHSH and LQKENI. The CDR3 region has the DNA TGTGCCAGCTCACCAGGGCTAGATACGCAGTATTTT. Amino acid sequence: CASSPGLDTQYF.

V gene TRBV9 combines with J gene TRBJ2-1; D is unclear. The CDR3 is 13 amino acids. Trimming left V 1 base short and J 6 bases short, with 8 bases between. Germline V CDR1 and CDR2: SGDLS, YYNGEE. CDR3 residues: CASSVPPVNEQFF. The CDR3 DNA reads TGTGCCAGCAGCGTACCCCCCGTCAATGAGCAGTTCTTC.

The chain has TRBV2 and TRBJ1-2; D remains unclear. Per the germline V gene, CDR1 is SNHLY and CDR2 is FYNNEI. V was shortened by 2 bases and J by 13 bases, with 17 bases between the two germline ends. The CDR3 consists of 13 residues. The CDR3 DNA reads TGTGCCAGCAGTGAATATCCCAGGTTGTGGTTCACCTTC. Encoded protein: CASSEYPRLWFTF.

This clone came up once. V is TRBV18 and J is TRBJ2-7; TRBD2 matches at 7 bases. The CDR3 extends over 15 amino acids. The V and J ends lost 2 bases and 3 bases, in that order; junction bases with no gene match: 7. Germline assignment: CDR1 KGHSH and CDR2 LQKENI. The CDR3 protein is CASSPASGGFYEQYF. CDR3 bases: TGTGCCAGCTCACCAGCGTCGGGGGGTTTCTACGAGCAGTACTTC.